One and the same sample provided the 10 T cell receptor beta chains below, sequenced in a study of vaccination and CD4 T cells after COVID-19. The treatment is: approximately 9-day PBMC culture with coronavirus spike peptide pools or control peptides (ViraFEST assay). Gathering of the CD4+ T cells, from the unexposed donor, took place before the COVID-19 pandemic (2011-2018). Their antigen targets remain unknown. With the Oncomine TCR Beta short-read assay, DNA from cultured CD4+ T cells was sequenced. It was cultured CD4+ T cells from which genomic DNA was extracted. A single record per CDR3 protein comes from TCRdb applying MiXCR to the PCR reads. The table has thousands of distinct CDR3 sequences, around a third seen once. Sequencing was done on a sample of CD4+ T cells from blood, cultured in vitro. Receptors were obtained from a human donor in good health.

This clonotype was found a few times. The V call is TRBV7-6, the J call TRBJ1-1; D gene ambiguous. Germline V CDR1 and CDR2: SGHVS, FNYEAQ. The CDR3 spans 16 residues. The germline V and J ends were trimmed by 4 bases and 0 bases, with 15 bases remaining between them. CDR3 DNA: TGTGCCAGCAGCTATACCCAGACACCCATGAACACTGAAGCTTTCTTT. It encodes CASSYTQTPMNTEAFF.

This clonotype was detected a few times. The chain combines TRBV28 with TRBJ2-5; D not resolved. The length of the CDR3 is 14 residues. Per the germline V gene, CDR1 is MDHEN and CDR2 is SYDVKM. The V gene lost 1 base and the J gene lost 4 bases, with 10 bases spanning the gap. For the CDR3, the DNA is TGTGCCAGCAGTTTATTTAAGTTGGGAGAGACCCAGTACTTC. This gives the protein CASSLFKLGETQYF.

The chain couples TRBV10-1 to TRBJ1-5, with TRBD1 as a possible D gene (5 bases). Trimming removed 2 bases at V and 2 bases at J, with 10 bases between. Germline CDR1 is WNHNN and CDR2 is SYGVQD (reference sequence). The CDR3 consists of 15 residues. CDR3: CASSETPGGNQPQHF. CDR3 in DNA: TGCGCCAGCAGTGAGACCCCGGGGGGCAATCAGCCCCAGCATTTT.

A few counts support this clonotype. The CDR3 DNA reads TGTGCCAGCAGCGCACCTCAAGGACAGGGGGCAGTTGGCTACACCTTC. It specifies CASSAPQGQGAVGYTF. The V and J genes are TRBV6-1 and TRBJ1-2, with 11 bases lining up with TRBD1. The V segment lost 6 bases and the J segment 7 bases; nucleotides outside the gene matches: 13. Germline V gene lookup returns CDR1 MNHNS and CDR2 SASEGT. CDR3 length equals 16 residues.

This sequence joins TRBV6-1 and TRBJ2-7; 7 nucleotides line up with TRBD1. Germline assignment: CDR1 MNHNS and CDR2 SASEGT. With 5 bases clipped from V and 0 bases from J, the junction kept 4 bases outside the gene matches. This CDR3 comprises 14 residues. The CDR3, as DNA: TGTGCCAGCAGTACCGGGACAGCCTCCTACGAGCAGTACTTC. Its translation is CASSTGTASYEQYF.

The genes are TRBV20-1 and TRBJ1-1; 10 positions match TRBD1. J was trimmed by 2 bases and V by 3 bases; bases with no gene match: 0. This CDR3 spans 13 amino acids. Germline V gene data show CDR1 as DFQATT and CDR2 as SNEGSKA (reference sequence). CDR3 region: CSARTGGNTEAFF. In nucleotides, the CDR3 is TGCAGTGCTAGGACAGGGGGCAACACTGAAGCTTTCTTT.

This sequence joins TRBV20-1 and TRBJ1-2; 8 bases line up with TRBD1. Germline V lookup: CDR1 DFQATT, CDR2 SNEGSKA (reference sequence). Unmatched junction bases numbered 7, after V lost 0 bases and J lost 4 bases. The CDR3 has 15 residues. CDR3 DNA: TGCAGTGCTAGAGATTGGCAGGGGGCGGGCTATGGCTACACCTTC. Translated: CSARDWQGAGYGYTF.

This chain links TRBV6-5 with TRBJ1-2; the D gene is possibly TRBD1 (5 bases). This CDR3 has 14 amino acids. Germline values: CDR1 MNHEY, CDR2 SVGAGI. Trimming took off 3 bases at V and 8 bases at J, with 16 bases between the two ends. CDR3 bases: TGTGCCAGCAGTTATTACCAGGGTTCGTGGGGCTACACCTTC. It is translated as CASSYYQGSWGYTF.

This clonotype was picked up a small number of times. The chain is built from TRBV20-1 and TRBJ2-2; 7 nucleotides line up with TRBD2. The germline gives CDR1 DFQATT, CDR2 SNEGSKA (reference sequence). The V gene end was trimmed by 1 base and the J gene end by 5 bases; junction bases not matched to a gene: 13. This CDR3 contains 17 residues. CDR3 in amino acids: CSARAQGGRRRTGELFF. CDR3 sequence (DNA): TGCAGTGCTAGAGCTCAGGGAGGGCGCCGGAGGACCGGGGAGCTGTTTTTT.

The gene calls are TRBV7-2 and TRBJ1-5, with D unresolved. This CDR3 contains 15 residues. The germline V and J ends were trimmed by 5 bases and 7 bases, with 18 bases remaining between them. Looked up from germline, CDR1 is SGHTA and CDR2 is FQGNSA. CDR3 in amino acids: CASSPEGRAEQPQHF. The CDR3 DNA reads TGTGCCAGCAGCCCAGAGGGCCGGGCGGAGCAGCCCCAGCATTTT.